The 29 T cell receptor beta chains in this list originate from one sample, sequenced in a study of regulatory T cells in long-lasting Graves disease. As for time point: newly diagnosed GD, antithyroid drugs for less than 3 months. PBMC-extracted RNA yielded the TCR library. To make TCR beta libraries, researchers used iRepertoire HTBI primers and Arm-PCR of CDR3 regions. TCRdb independently ran MiXCR on the multiplex PCR reads; one entry per CDR3 protein. The table lists hundreds of thousands of distinct CDR3 sequences, about 15% of them singletons, with about 17% in the top ten. The sample was also reused in another study, on T cells in Graves' hyperthyroidism and ophthalmopathy.

The source was peripheral blood mononuclear cells (PBMCs), collected at new diagnosis, from a patient treated with antithyroid drugs. The receptors here all came from a woman aged 25 to 39 with Graves disease.

The chain joins TRBV15 to TRBJ2-7, with D unresolved. The length of the CDR3 is 14 residues. The germline V gene encodes CDR1 LNHNV and CDR2 YYDKDF (reference sequence). Trimming took off 0 bases at V and 7 bases at J, with 13 bases between the two ends. CDR3 amino acids: CATSRDIQTGEQYF. The CDR3, as DNA: TGTGCCACCAGCAGAGATATTCAAACGGGTGAGCAGTACTTC.

This clonotype occurred a few times. This chain links TRBV5-1 with TRBJ1-2; 7 bases are shared with TRBD1. The CDR3 is 14 residues long. Germline assignment: CDR1 SGHRS and CDR2 YFSETQ. Trimming at V came to 2 bases and at J to 5 bases, leaving 6 bases not matched to a gene. Here the CDR3 DNA reads TGCGCCAGCAGCTTACAGGGACAGAGTTATGGCTACACCTTC. It encodes CASSLQGQSYGYTF.

This clonotype showed up just a few times. This chain connects TRBV3-1 to TRBJ2-3; the D is unclear. Trimming took off 5 bases at V and 2 bases at J, with 8 bases between the two ends. Germline assignment: CDR1 LGHDT and CDR2 YNNKEL (reference sequence). The CDR3 is 13 amino acids. The CDR3 protein is CASSGRTTDTQYF. CDR3 sequence (DNA): TGTGCCAGCAGCGGCCGGACCACAGATACGCAGTATTTT.

This clonotype has more than one count but fewer than ten. Germline and junction disagree at one end, which may indicate a read error. This chain joins TRBV30 and TRBJ2-1; D is perhaps TRBD2 (5 bases). The CDR3 spans 12 residues. Germline V gene data show CDR1 as GTSNPN and CDR2 as SVGIG (reference sequence). In DNA, the CDR3 is TGTGCCTGGCTGCTAGACTACAATGGGCAGTTCTTC. This translates into CAWLLDYNGQFF.

V usage is TRBV7-9 and J usage is TRBJ1-2; 7 bases are shared with TRBD1. The CDR3 loop spans 14 amino acids. V was pared by 0 bases and J by 7 bases, with 5 bases of the junction left unmatched. Per the germline V gene, CDR1 is SEHNR and CDR2 is FQNEAQ (reference sequence). Here the CDR3 DNA reads TGTGCCAGCAGCTTAGCGGAAAGGGGGCTTGGCTACACCTTC. Translated, it gives CASSLAERGLGYTF.

Points on this clonotype: One base separates it from a far larger clone, so it is likely a read error. The genes are TRBV6-6 and TRBJ1-1; no reliable D call. This CDR3 spans 15 amino acids. CDR1 MNHNY and CDR2 SVGAGI come from the germline V gene (reference sequence). CDR3 DNA: TGTGCCAGCAGTTACTCGGACGGAGCTTACACTGAAGCTCTCTTT. This gives the protein CASSYSDGAYTEALF.

The gene calls are TRBV5-4 and TRBJ2-5; 7 bases match TRBD2. Germline lookup yields CDR1 SGHNT and CDR2 YYREEE (reference sequence). V shed 4 bases, J shed 2 bases, and the junction held 8 bases outside the gene matches. This CDR3 is 15 amino acids long. CDR3 in amino acids: CASSTELARQETQYF. CDR3 sequence (DNA): TGTGCCAGCAGCACGGAACTAGCGAGGCAAGAGACCCAGTACTTC.

This clonotype was seen only once. DNA for the CDR3: TGTGCCAGCAGCCCCGGGACTACGGGCGGCGAGACCCAGTACTTC. This codes for CASSPGTTGGETQYF. The chain is built from TRBV3-1 and TRBJ2-5; 7 bases agree with TRBD2. This CDR3 has 15 amino acids. The germline CDR1 and CDR2 sequences are LGHDT and YNNKEL (reference sequence). V dropped 4 bases and J dropped 5; count of bases not matched to a gene: 10.

This clonotype was counted many times. CDR3 nucleotide sequence: TGTGCCAGCCGCCGTGAGGGAACACGAAATTCACCCCTCCACTTT. Protein: CASRREGTRNSPLHF. V and J are TRBV2 and TRBJ1-6; D is ambiguous. The V end lost 8 bases, the J end lost 7 bases, and 18 bases lay between the germline ends. The CDR3 extends over 15 amino acids. CDR1 SNHLY and CDR2 FYNNEI come from the germline V gene.

There are a few counts of this clonotype. The chain employs TRBV7-2 and TRBJ2-1; no reliable D call. From germline, CDR1 is SGHTA and CDR2 FQGNSA. Trimming stripped 1 base from V and 2 bases from J, with 15 bases between. The CDR3 runs 17 residues. CDR3 residues: CASSLELGSPPYNEQFF. In nucleotides, the CDR3 is TGTGCCAGCAGCTTAGAGCTTGGCTCCCCCCCCTACAATGAGCAGTTCTTC.

The chain links TRBV12-3 or TRBV12-4 to TRBJ1-1; D is perhaps TRBD1 (5 bases). Between the trimmed V and J ends, which lost 6 bases and 8 bases, there was a span of 16 bases. The CDR3 extends over 13 amino acids. The CDR3 spells CASSPTRTTEAFF. For the CDR3, the DNA is TGTGCCAGCAGCCCCACTCGGACAACGGAAGCTTTCTTT.

Ten or more counts support this clonotype. The chain joins TRBV29-1 to TRBJ2-1, with 8 bases that match TRBD2. Per germline, CDR1 SQVTM and CDR2 ANQGSEA. CDR3 length: 15 amino acids. V shed 6 bases and J 9 bases; nucleotides not matched to a gene: 16. CDR3 sequence: CSVKPTSVSYGEQFF. The CDR3 DNA reads as TGCAGCGTGAAACCGACTAGCGTCTCGTACGGTGAGCAGTTCTTC.

This clonotype was found many times. CDR3 residues: CASSLSTKPNEQFF. CDR3 coding DNA: TGTGCCAGCAGTTTATCCACCAAGCCCAATGAGCAGTTCTTC. This chain links TRBV27 with TRBJ2-1; D gene uncertain. CDR1 and CDR2 from the germline V gene are MNHEY and SMNVEV (reference sequence). V was pared by 0 bases and J by 6 bases, with 9 bases between. The length of the CDR3 is 14 residues.

J is TRBJ2-5 and V is TRBV3-1; 7 bases match TRBD1. Per the germline V gene, CDR1 is LGHDT and CDR2 is YNNKEL (reference sequence). V lost 3 bases to trimming and J lost 1 base; unmatched junction nucleotides: 5. There are 15 residues in the CDR3. CDR3 DNA: TGTGCCAGCAGCCAGCGGACAGGACTCCAAGAGACCCAGTACTTC. The encoded protein is CASSQRTGLQETQYF.

This chain joins TRBV7-9 and TRBJ2-3; TRBD2 is a possible D gene (6 bases). This CDR3 comprises 16 residues. Trimming shortened V by 1 base and J by 4 bases, and 15 bases separated the two germline ends. Germline V lookup: CDR1 SEHNR, CDR2 FQNEAQ (reference sequence). The CDR3 is CASSLEGGGNADTQYF. CDR3 bases: TGTGCCAGCAGCTTAGAGGGTGGAGGGAATGCAGATACGCAGTATTTT.

This clonotype showed up many times. This rearrangement joins TRBV29-1 to TRBJ1-1, with D unresolved. This CDR3 comprises 10 residues. Germline V CDR1 and CDR2: SQVTM, ANQGSEA. V lost 7 bases, J lost 3 bases, and 6 bases lay in between. Here the CDR3 DNA reads TGCAGCGGGAGAGACACTGAAGCTTTCTTT. Amino acids: CSGRDTEAFF.

This clonotype was seen more than once but under ten times. This chain links TRBV20-1 with TRBJ2-3; D uncertain. With 5 bases removed from V and 2 bases from J, the gap between germline ends came to 11 bases. Germline CDR1 DFQATT, CDR2 SNEGSKA (reference sequence). This CDR3 is built from 13 residues. CDR3 loop: CSALDLDTDTQYF. CDR3 DNA sequence: TGCAGTGCTCTAGACCTTGACACAGATACGCAGTATTTT.

This clonotype was recorded a few times. The chain couples TRBV3-1 to TRBJ1-1; 10 nucleotides agree with TRBD1. Germline CDR1 is LGHDT and CDR2 is YNNKEL (reference sequence). The CDR3 is 15 amino acids. With V trimmed by 2 bases and J by 6 bases, 6 bases remained unmatched. The CDR3 reads CASSQPGTGAAEAFF. Written as DNA, the CDR3 is TGTGCCAGCAGCCAACCCGGGACAGGGGCGGCTGAAGCTTTCTTT.

This clonotype was counted ten times or more. This chain connects TRBV28 to TRBJ1-5; D is possibly TRBD1 (5 bases). V lost 6 bases and J 7 bases, leaving 10 bases between the germline ends. Germline-derived CDR1 and CDR2 are MDHEN and SYDVKM. This CDR3 is 12 amino acids long. CDR3 loop: CASSLRGQPQHF. DNA of the CDR3: TGTGCCAGCAGCTTAAGGGGCCAGCCCCAGCATTTT.

This clonotype was detected a few times. The CDR3 loop reads CASSSSSTEAFF. The CDR3 coding sequence is TGTGCCAGCAGCTCTAGTAGCACTGAAGCTTTCTTT. The genes are TRBV7-9 and TRBJ1-1, with D unresolved. The V end lost 4 bases, the J end lost 4 bases, and 7 bases lay between the germline ends. From germline, CDR1 is SEHNR and CDR2 FQNEAQ (reference sequence). This CDR3 has 12 amino acids.

There are many counts of this clonotype. This sequence joins TRBV27 and TRBJ2-1, with 8 positions matching TRBD2. The CDR3 contains 17 residues. Trimming at V came to 4 bases and at J to 3 bases, leaving 11 bases not matched to a gene. Germline CDR1 and CDR2: MNHEY and SMNVEV (reference sequence). DNA for the CDR3: TGTGCCAGCAGTTCCTCGGGAGGGCTGTCCCTCTACAATGAGCAGTTCTTC. Translated: CASSSSGGLSLYNEQFF.

This clonotype was detected only a few times. The genes are TRBV19 and TRBJ1-1; no clear D gene. CDR3 size: 13 residues. The V end was cut by 3 bases, the J end by 4 bases, with 9 bases between. Germline assignment: CDR1 LNHDA and CDR2 SQIVND (reference sequence). The CDR3 DNA sequence: TGTGCCAGTAGTATTGACGGGAGCACTGAAGCTTTCTTT. Translating gives CASSIDGSTEAFF.

This clonotype has a handful of counts. One junction end disagrees with the germline gene, perhaps due to a read error. This chain uses TRBV28 with TRBJ2-1; D may be TRBD1 (6 bases). CDR1 is MDHEN and CDR2 is SYDVKM in the germline V gene. The length of the CDR3 is 15 residues. The CDR3 sequence is CASSPPVTGYSEQFF. In nucleotides, the CDR3 is TGTGCCAGCAGTCCGCCAGTAACAGGGTACAGTGAGCAGTTCTTC.

In its sample, this clonotype was seen many times. The chain recombines TRBV27 with TRBJ1-2; a possible D gene is TRBD1 (5 bases). The ends were cut back, 4 bases at V and 0 bases at J, with 12 bases in the middle. CDR3 length: 15 residues. Looked up from germline, CDR1 is MNHEY and CDR2 is SMNVEV (reference sequence). The CDR3 nucleotides are TGTGCCAGCAGTTCCGTTGGGGGGACTAACTATGGCTACACCTTC. It codes for CASSSVGGTNYGYTF.

V is TRBV20-1 and J is TRBJ2-7; D gene unclear. The V and J ends lost 6 bases and 2 bases respectively, with 20 bases between them. CDR3 length: 15 amino acids. Looked up from germline, CDR1 is DFQATT and CDR2 is SNEGSKA (reference sequence). The CDR3 region has the DNA TGCAGTGCCGAACCACTTACTAAATCAACCTACGAGCAGTACTTC. The encoded protein is CSAEPLTKSTYEQYF.

This clonotype has just a few counts. The V gene is TRBV7-9, the J gene TRBJ1-1; D uncertain. The germline CDR1 and CDR2 sequences are SEHNR and FQNEAQ (reference sequence). The V end lost 1 base, the J end lost 5 bases, and 8 bases lay between the germline ends. CDR3 size: 13 residues. The CDR3 DNA reads TGTGCCAGCAGCTTAGAGGAGTTAACTGAAGCTTTCTTT. Encoded protein: CASSLEELTEAFF.

The chain joins TRBV11-2 to TRBJ2-7; 12 positions match TRBD2. The CDR3 spans 14 residues. V lost 4 bases, J lost 4 bases, and 2 bases stayed unmatched. CDR1 and CDR2 from the germline V gene are SGHAT and FQNNGV. CDR3: CASSSLAGGYEQYF. CDR3 sequence (DNA): TGTGCCAGCAGCTCACTAGCGGGAGGATACGAGCAGTACTTC.

This clonotype was counted between two and nine times. The chain links TRBV7-9 to TRBJ1-3; 7 bases align to TRBD1. Trimming at V came to 0 bases and at J to 1 base, leaving 6 bases not matched to a gene. The CDR3 runs to 17 residues. Germline CDR1 is SEHNR and CDR2 is FQNEAQ (reference sequence). The CDR3 region is CASSLAKGTASGNTIYF. CDR3 nucleotides: TGTGCCAGCAGCTTAGCGAAGGGGACAGCATCTGGAAACACCATATATTTT.

Ten or more counts support this clonotype. The V call is TRBV6-1, the J call TRBJ1-6; possible D gene TRBD1, 5 bases. Trimming left V 6 bases short and J 7 bases short, with 10 bases between. The CDR3 extends over 13 amino acids. Germline CDR1 MNHNS, CDR2 SASEGT. CDR3 protein: CASSDRPNSPLHF. CDR3 coding DNA: TGTGCCAGCAGCGACAGACCGAATTCACCCCTCCACTTT.